This TCR beta chain is from a study of T-cell reconstitution after alpha-beta-depleted transplantation in children. Study results and limitations: A year post-transplant, T-cell counts and diversity derived mostly from newly produced T cells.

The germline gives CDR1 SNHLY, CDR2 FYNNEI. V lost 7 bases, J lost 4 bases, and 9 bases stayed unmatched. The CDR3 loop spans 15 amino acids. Worth noting for this clonotype: As yet, its antigen is unknown.

TCRbeta library construction was performed incorporating unique molecular identifiers. TCRdb reanalysed the PCR reads using MiXCR and keeps one entry per CDR3 protein. The sample comprises about 980,000 distinct CDR3 sequences, about 31% of which are singletons, and more than 25% rests with the top ten. The receptor was derived from a boy less than two years old who had a stem cell transplant for SCID, so the T cells may come from the graft donor. The chain couples TRBV2 to TRBJ2-1; 8 bases align to TRBD1. The source was PBMCs, mostly from graft donor cells, collected 360 days after TCRalphabeta/CD19-depleted stem cell transplant. CDR3 DNA sequence: TGTGCCAGCATCGAGGACAGGGAGTCGTACAATGAGCAGTTCTTC. Its translation: CASIEDRESYNEQFF. Full variable domain (rest looked up from reference TRBV2 and TRBJ2-1): EPEVTQTPSHQVTQMGQEVILRCVPISNHLYFYWYRQILGQKVEFLVSFYNNEISEKSEIFDDQFSVERPDGSNFTLKIRSTKLEDSAMYFCASIEDRESYNEQFFGPGTRLTVL.